The T cell receptor (beta chain) under discussion was sequenced for a study of T-cell memory formation after mild COVID-19 (dated by TCRdb to about 2021). For context, the study as a whole: TCR sequence clusters from the two donors were largely donor specific. Two young, previously healthy adult volunteers, one female and one male, were included in the cohort. In two donors, T-cell clones that expanded and contracted after mild COVID-19 were tracked by sequencing TCRalpha and TCRbeta repertoires over time. What the authors observed across the whole study: Contracting CD4+ clones were found mainly in CM and EM memory subsets, while CD8+ clones were enriched in EMRA. Only a couple of mild cases were covered in the study, and larger cohorts including severe cases with pre-infection samples were considered necessary. Whether the second-wave clones peaking on day 37 were SARS-CoV-2 specific was not confirmed. Some responding clones were detected in pre-infection memory, which suggested that pre-existing cross-reactive memory T cells had joined the SARS-CoV-2 response. Clones that contracted from day 15 to 85 showed balanced CD4/CD8 phenotypes, whereas a second wave of clones that expanded from day 15 to 37 leaned towards CD4+.

This clonotype has more than one count but fewer than ten. Its antigen is not yet known. Base qualities were left out, and no much larger clone turns up one base away. Via the germline V gene, CDR1 is SGDLS and CDR2 YYNGEE. Spanning cysteine to phenylalanine, the CDR3 consists of 17 amino acids. Only the CDR3 region is kept as DNA, spanning 51 bases read in frame from base 1. Here V drops 4 bases and J drops 5 bases, and the junction holds 13 bases not matched to any gene. PBMCs were isolated by Ficoll-Paque density gradient centrifugation. The sequencer listed for this sample is Illumina NovaSeq 6000. Using 5'RACE with constant-segment primers, TCRalpha and TCRbeta cDNA libraries were constructed, with sample barcodes and unique molecular identifiers added in the process. Trizol reagent was used to extract RNA from every sample. Library amplification was performed in two PCR steps, and a second sample barcode and Illumina TruSeq adapters were introduced in the second step. Libraries were sequenced on an Illumina NovaSeq with 2 x 150 bp paired-end reads. The study's processing was this. With migec v1.2.7, reads were demultiplexed and then collapsed into UMI-guided consensus sequences. With mixcr v2.1.11, UMI consensuses were aligned to TRA and TRB V and J templates and assembled into clonotypes. A clonotype was counted as expanded or contracted only if both edgeR and NoisET called the change significant, with noise models trained on biological replicates. edgeR calls used a false discovery rate-adjusted p below 0.01 and a log2 fold-change threshold of 1. As an exploratory analysis of dynamics, max-normalized trajectories of the 1000 most abundant clonotypes were examined with PCA combined with hierarchical clustering. Separately sequenced CD4+ and CD8+ repertoires were used to assign the CD4 or CD8 phenotype of responding clones. Using fastp trimming at Q25 and MiXCR clonotype assembly, TCRdb reanalyzed the public sequencing data and kept in-frame beta chains. Rows with a matching CDR3 protein are joined into one entry that keeps the most common DNA and genes. Here the V and J calls rest on TCRdb's processing, not on the authors' analysis. A total of about 600,000 distinct CDR3 sequences appear in this sample, about a fifth of them only once. The ten largest clones add up to 7.5% to 9.5% of the sample.

The source of this sequence is an adult woman who had mild COVID-19 (a few samples of this study predate the infection). The sample titles of this study are shuffled in the database, so cell type and time point are left out; the donor was told from shared clones. Sequenced sample: PBMCs or a T cell subset sorted from them (not recorded which). The chain employs TRBV9 and TRBJ2-2, with TRBD1 identical over 8 junction bases. CDR3 region: CASSTGGGQLRTGELFF. DNA sequence: TGTGCCAGCAGCACAGGGGGAGGACAGCTTAGGACCGGGGAGCTGTTTTTT.